One sample yielded the 12 T cell receptor beta chains listed below, sequenced in a study of human T cells and chemical hapten exposure. TCRdb reprocessed the RACE reads via MiXCR and lists one record per CDR3 protein. The sample consists of roughly 200,000 distinct CDR3 sequences, around 24% of them appearing once. This sample's time point: patch test 1, 2 weeks after DPC sensitization. Treatment meaning: therapeutic diphenylcyclopropenone sensitization with weekly scalp DPC. The sample was whole blood, taken in connection with sensitization to the hapten diphenylcyclopropenone (DPC). The receptor set was obtained from a woman between 45 and 60 years old with alopecia areata. Some clones in this sample may be carry-over from other donors' samples.

This clonotype has ten or more counts. The rearrangement uses TRBV10-3 and TRBJ1-1; no clear D. The CDR3 contains 13 residues. The germline V gene has CDR1 ENHRY and CDR2 SYGVKD. V was clipped by 0 bases and J by 3 bases, with 5 bases between them. CDR3 in DNA: TGTGCCATCAGTGAGTCTTATGACACTGAAGCTTTCTTT. It codes for CAISESYDTEAFF.

Only a few counts were recorded for this clonotype. The rearrangement uses TRBV6-2 or TRBV6-3 and TRBJ2-2; a weak D match, TRBD2 (6 bases). CDR1 and CDR2 (germline): MNHEY, SVGEGT. Trimming removed 5 bases at V and 6 bases at J, with 13 bases between. The CDR3 extends over 14 amino acids. The CDR3 is CASSEGTGAGELFF. CDR3 sequence (DNA): TGTGCCAGCAGTGAAGGCACGGGAGCCGGGGAGCTGTTTTTT.

This clonotype appeared once. The V gene is TRBV29-1, the J gene TRBJ1-2; D remains ambiguous. Germline V gene lookup returns CDR1 SQVTM and CDR2 ANQGSEA. This CDR3 spans 11 amino acids. The ends were cut back, 4 bases at V and 6 bases at J, with 9 bases in the middle. The CDR3 sequence is CSVGGRHGYTF. The CDR3 DNA sequence: TGCAGCGTTGGAGGGAGACATGGCTACACCTTC.

The J gene is TRBJ1-2, the V gene TRBV20-1, with 9 bases matching TRBD1. Germline V gives CDR1 DFQATT, CDR2 SNEGSKA (reference sequence). This CDR3 has 14 amino acids. With V trimmed by 5 bases and J by 5 bases, 9 bases remained unmatched. DNA for the CDR3: TGCAGTGCTCGGGGTCGGACAGGGGTTTATGGCTACACCTTC. Translation: CSARGRTGVYGYTF.

This rearrangement joins TRBV14 to TRBJ2-7; 7 bases match TRBD2. J was trimmed by 4 bases and V by 3 bases; bases with no gene match: 9. The CDR3 extends over 15 amino acids. The germline gives CDR1 SGHDN, CDR2 FVKESK. As DNA, the CDR3 is TGTGCCAGCAGCCACCAGACAAGGGGAGGGTACGAGCAGTACTTC. Residues: CASSHQTRGGYEQYF. Drawing the rest from reference TRBV14 and TRBJ2-7, the complete variable domain is EAGVTQFPSHSVIEKGQTVTLRCDPISGHDNLYWYRRVMGKEIKFLLHFVKESKQDESGMPNNRFLAERTGGTYSTLKVQPAELEDSGVYFCASSHQTRGGYEQYFGPGTRLTVT.

The chain employs TRBV5-1 and TRBJ2-3; D possibly corresponds to TRBD1 (5 bases). V lost 1 base to trimming and J lost 2 bases, with 11 bases between them. The length of the CDR3 is 15 residues. Germline values: CDR1 SGHRS, CDR2 YFSETQ. CDR3 coding DNA: TGCGCCAGCAGCTTGCAGGGCCTTTACACAGATACGCAGTATTTT. It codes for CASSLQGLYTDTQYF.

This clonotype is a singleton in its sample. The rearrangement links TRBV7-9 to TRBJ2-2, with D perhaps matching TRBD1 or TRBD2 (5 bases each). Trimming shortened V by 0 bases and J by 4 bases, and 9 bases separated the two germline ends. CDR1 and CDR2 from the germline V gene are SEHNR and FQNEAQ (reference sequence). This CDR3 is 15 amino acids long. CDR3 in DNA: TGTGCCAGCAGCTTAGCGGGGGTCGGCACCGGGGAGCTGTTTTTT. Its translation is CASSLAGVGTGELFF.

This clonotype was picked up a small number of times. This rearrangement joins TRBV5-1 to TRBJ2-2; D is unresolved. The CDR3 has 14 residues. CDR1 and CDR2 (germline): SGHRS, YFSETQ. V was trimmed by 10 bases and J by 1 base, leaving 14 bases between them. DNA for the CDR3: TGCGCCTGTACCCGCGGATTGAACACCGGGGAGCTGTTTTTT. Its translation: CACTRGLNTGELFF.

This clonotype was picked up a small number of times. The CDR3 spells CASSKKGLADTGELFF. The DNA for the CDR3 is TGTGCCAGCAGCAAAAAAGGGCTAGCGGACACCGGGGAGCTGTTTTTT. The chain uses TRBV21-1 and TRBJ2-2; the DNA was not compared with TRBD2, the D call given in the table. TRBV21-1 counts as a pseudogene. This CDR3 region has 16 residues.

CDR3 in DNA: TGTGCCAGCAGCACAGCCTCGGGACTAGCCAATGAGCAGTTCTTC. This codes for CASSTASGLANEQFF. The rearrangement joins TRBV11-2 to TRBJ2-1; 9 nucleotides agree with TRBD2. Germline V gene lookup returns CDR1 SGHAT and CDR2 FQNNGV. Losses at the gene ends were 5 bases for V and 6 bases for J; bases not matched to a gene: 8. This CDR3 comprises 15 residues.

The chain has TRBV5-6 and TRBJ2-1; 9 positions agree with TRBD2. V gave up 4 bases and J gave up 7 bases; unmatched junction bases: 12. This CDR3 is 16 amino acids long. From germline, CDR1 is SGHDT and CDR2 YYEEEE. The CDR3 sequence: CASSPVIAGVRNEQFF. The CDR3, as DNA: TGTGCCAGCAGCCCTGTAATAGCGGGAGTTAGAAATGAGCAGTTCTTC.

This clonotype was detected a few times. The CDR3 is CASSTPGTYNEQFF. CDR3 bases: TGTGCCAGCAGCACCCCTGGGACGTACAATGAGCAGTTCTTC. J is TRBJ2-1 and V is TRBV7-2, with D perhaps matching TRBD1 or TRBD2 (5 bases each). The V end was cut by 5 bases, the J end by 4 bases, with 12 bases between. Germline loops: CDR1 SGHTA, CDR2 FQGNSA. CDR3 size: 14 residues. Full variable domain (rest looked up from reference TRBV7-2 and TRBJ2-1): GAGVSQSPSNKVTEKGKDVELRCDPISGHTALYWYRQSLGQGLEFLIYFQGNSAPDKSGLPSDRFSAERTGGSVSTLTIQRTQQEDSAVYLCASSTPGTYNEQFFGPGTRLTVL.